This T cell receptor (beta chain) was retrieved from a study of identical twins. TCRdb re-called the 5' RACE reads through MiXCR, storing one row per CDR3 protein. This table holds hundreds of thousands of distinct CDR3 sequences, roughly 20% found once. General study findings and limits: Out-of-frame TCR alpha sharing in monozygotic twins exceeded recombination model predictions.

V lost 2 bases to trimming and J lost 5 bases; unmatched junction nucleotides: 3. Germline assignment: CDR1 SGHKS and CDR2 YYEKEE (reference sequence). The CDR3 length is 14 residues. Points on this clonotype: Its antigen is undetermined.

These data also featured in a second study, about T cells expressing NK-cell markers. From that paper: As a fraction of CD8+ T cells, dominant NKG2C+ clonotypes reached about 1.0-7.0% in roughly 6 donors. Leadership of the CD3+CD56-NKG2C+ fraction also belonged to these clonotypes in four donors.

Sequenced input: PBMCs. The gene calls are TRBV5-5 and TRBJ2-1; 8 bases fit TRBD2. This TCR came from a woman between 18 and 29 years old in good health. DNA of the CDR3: TGTGCCAGCAGCTTTAGCGGGGCAAACAATGAGCAGTTCTTC. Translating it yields CASSFSGANNEQFF.